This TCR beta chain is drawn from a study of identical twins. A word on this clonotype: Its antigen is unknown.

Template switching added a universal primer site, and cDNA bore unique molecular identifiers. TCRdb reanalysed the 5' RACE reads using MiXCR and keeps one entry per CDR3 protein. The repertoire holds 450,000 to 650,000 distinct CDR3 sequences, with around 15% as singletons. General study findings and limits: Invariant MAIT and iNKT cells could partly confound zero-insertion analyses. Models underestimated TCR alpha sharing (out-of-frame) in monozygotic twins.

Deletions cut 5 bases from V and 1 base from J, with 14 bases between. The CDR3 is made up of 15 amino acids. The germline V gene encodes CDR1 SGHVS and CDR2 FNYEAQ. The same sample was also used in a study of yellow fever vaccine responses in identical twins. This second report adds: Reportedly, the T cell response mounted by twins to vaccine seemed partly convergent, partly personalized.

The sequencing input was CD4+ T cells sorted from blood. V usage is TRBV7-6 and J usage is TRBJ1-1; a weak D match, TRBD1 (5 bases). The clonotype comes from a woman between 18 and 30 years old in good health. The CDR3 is CASSLRRGWNTEAFF. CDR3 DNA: TGTGCCAGCAGCCTTCGGAGGGGCTGGAACACTGAAGCTTTCTTT.